These 10 T cell receptor beta chains share one sample of origin, sequenced in a study of early T cells in non-severe SARS-CoV-2 infection (dated by TCRdb to about 2021). Libraries came from 5' RACE. Sequencing took place on a NextSeq 500. TCRdb applied fastp at Q25 and MiXCR to the public reads, then kept only in-frame beta chains. Merged by CDR3 protein, the rows form single entries marked with the most common genes and DNA. The sample has tens of thousands of distinct CDR3 sequences on record, about 14% of them singletons. The ten largest clones take up around 3.3% of the sample. Sequenced sample: whole blood. Every receptor here comes from an adult who was a healthcare worker with PCR-confirmed SARS-CoV-2 infection or an uninfected control (not recorded which).

The sample holds a few counts of this clonotype. The CDR3 is CAWSLFELRTEAFF. CDR3 in DNA: TGTGCCTGGAGCCTCTTTGAGTTGCGGACTGAAGCTTTCTTT. V gene TRBV30 combines with J gene TRBJ1-1, with D unresolved. In germline, CDR1 is GTSNPN, CDR2 SVGIG (reference sequence). The ends were cut back, 3 bases at V and 5 bases at J, with 16 bases in the middle. The CDR3 runs to 14 residues.

This chain joins TRBV7-8 and TRBJ2-7; D gene uncertain. This CDR3 region has 11 residues. V was clipped by 4 bases and J by 4 bases, with 5 bases between them. Looked up from germline, CDR1 is SGHVS and CDR2 is FQNEAQ. CDR3: CASSSRYEQYF. The CDR3 nucleotides are TGTGCCAGCAGCTCTAGGTACGAGCAGTACTTC. The entire variable domain, with the rest obtained from reference TRBV7-8 and TRBJ2-7, is as follows: GAGVSQSPRYKVAKRGQDVALRCDPISGHVSLFWYQQALGQGPEFLTYFQNEAQLDKSGLPSDRFFAERPEGSVSTLKIQRTQQEDSAVYLCASSSRYEQYFGPGTRLTVT.

This clonotype occurred a few times. The V and J genes are TRBV24-1 and TRBJ2-5; D is undetermined. The length of the CDR3 is 11 residues. Per the germline V gene, CDR1 is KGHDR and CDR2 is SFDVKD. Trimming removed 6 bases at V and 5 bases at J, with 6 bases between. CDR3 residues: CATSIAETQYF. The CDR3, as DNA: TGTGCCACCAGTATTGCGGAGACCCAGTACTTC.

V is TRBV24-1 and J is TRBJ2-1, with D tentatively TRBD1 or TRBD2 (5 bases each). Trimming removed 4 bases at V and 10 bases at J, with 16 bases between. CDR1 and CDR2 (germline): KGHDR, SFDVKD. The CDR3 runs 14 residues. CDR3 DNA sequence: TGTGCCACCAGTGAAGGGACCGGGGCCGGCGAGCAGTTCTTC. Translation: CATSEGTGAGEQFF.

V and J are TRBV20-1 and TRBJ2-5; D unresolved. The CDR3 loop spans 14 amino acids. V was pared by 6 bases and J by 7 bases, with 21 bases between. Per the germline V gene, CDR1 is DFQATT and CDR2 is SNEGSKA (reference sequence). CDR3 DNA: TGCAGTGCCGTAGACCCATCCTTGTCGAGGACCCAGTACTTC. Translated, it gives CSAVDPSLSRTQYF.

This clonotype has a count of ten or more. J is TRBJ1-5 and V is TRBV2; TRBD1 is a possible D gene (6 bases). CDR3 length: 14 amino acids. Looked up from germline, CDR1 is SNHLY and CDR2 is FYNNEI. V was shortened by 4 bases and J by 9 bases, with 16 bases between the two germline ends. DNA of the CDR3: TGTGCCAGCAGTGGAGGGGGTCCCGTTTGGCCCCAGCATTTT. As protein: CASSGGGPVWPQHF.

A single count supports this clonotype. The chain joins TRBV20-1 to TRBJ1-1; 7 nucleotides agree with TRBD1. The CDR3 runs to 13 residues. Germline-derived CDR1 and CDR2 are DFQATT and SNEGSKA (reference sequence). Trimming at V came to 3 bases and at J to 1 base, leaving 2 bases not matched to a gene. In nucleotides, the CDR3 is TGCAGTGCTAGCAGACAGGGGAACACTGAAGCTTTCTTT. As protein: CSASRQGNTEAFF.

This clonotype was seen only a few times. The rearrangement links TRBV20-1 to TRBJ1-1, with a tentative D call TRBD1 (6 bases). Germline V CDR1 and CDR2: DFQATT, SNEGSKA (reference sequence). The CDR3 length is 15 residues. Trimming pared 4 bases from V and 4 bases from J, leaving 19 bases between. The CDR3 loop is CSAKQGLRGSTEAFF. For the CDR3, the DNA is TGCAGTGCTAAGCAGGGGCTCAGGGGAAGCACTGAAGCTTTCTTT.

For this clonotype: This clone may be a read error of a much larger clone one base away. The chain couples TRBV7-9 to TRBJ1-4, with D perhaps matching TRBD1 (6 bases). Germline V gene sequence: CDR1 SEHNR, CDR2 FQNEAQ (reference sequence). CDR3 size: 13 residues. The CDR3 sequence is CAGSFQGGEKLFF. Here the CDR3 DNA reads TGTGCCGGCAGCTTTCAAGGGGGTGAAAAACTGTTTTTT. Variable domain in full (rest from reference TRBV7-9 and TRBJ1-4): DTGVSQNPRHKITKRGQNVTFRCDPISEHNRLYWYRQTLGQGPEFLTYFQNEAQLEKSRLLSDRFSAERPKGSFSTLEIQRTEQGDSAMYLCAGSFQGGEKLFFGSGTQLSVL.

This clonotype was observed at least ten times. This sequence joins TRBV9 and TRBJ2-7; 7 nucleotides line up with TRBD1. CDR3 size: 15 residues. The junction had 7 bases not matched to a gene; V was cut back by 0 bases and J by 4 bases. Germline V gives CDR1 SGDLS, CDR2 YYNGEE. DNA for the CDR3: TGTGCCAGCAGCGTAGCGGGGACAGTCGAGTACGAGCAGTACTTC. Amino acids: CASSVAGTVEYEQYF.